These 19 T cell receptor beta chains were all obtained from the same sample, sequenced in a study of T cell repertoires in cytomegalovirus infection. No antigen has been identified for these receptors. TCRdb used MiXCR to reprocess the reads, holding one entry per CDR3 protein. The sample yields about 220,000 distinct CDR3 sequences, 38% seen once. The sequencing used CD8+ T cells from cultured PBMCs, collected from culture after CMV antigen stimulation. These receptors originate from a human donor in good health (CMV status not recorded). Some clones in this sample may be carry-over from other donors' samples.

At least ten counts were recorded for this clonotype. This sequence joins TRBV7-9 and TRBJ2-5; no clear D. From germline, CDR1 is SEHNR and CDR2 FQNEAQ (reference sequence). This CDR3 has 15 amino acids. Trimming removed 5 bases at V and 7 bases at J, with 20 bases between. CDR3 in amino acids: CASSPRGSLQTTQYF. CDR3 in DNA: TGTGCCAGCAGCCCTCGAGGTAGCCTGCAGACGACCCAGTACTTC.

The chain has TRBV28 and TRBJ2-1, with D maybe TRBD2 (5 bases). Between the trimmed V and J ends, which lost 4 bases and 0 bases, there was a span of 13 bases. The CDR3 length is 16 residues. The germline V gene encodes CDR1 MDHEN and CDR2 SYDVKM. CDR3 region: CASSSSSGFSYNEQFF. Written as DNA, the CDR3 is TGTGCCAGCAGTTCATCAAGCGGATTCTCCTACAATGAGCAGTTCTTC. Full variable domain (outside the CDR3, taken from reference TRBV28 and TRBJ2-1): DVKVTQSSRYLVKRTGEKVFLECVQDMDHENMFWYRQDPGLGLRLIYFSYDVKMKEKGDIPEGYSVSREKKERFSLILESASTNQTSMYLCASSSSSGFSYNEQFFGPGTRLTVL.

The J gene is TRBJ2-3, the V gene TRBV29-1; 7 bases line up with TRBD2. V was clipped by 3 bases and J by 0 bases; unmatched bases: 6. The CDR3 length is 15 residues. Germline V gene data show CDR1 as SQVTM and CDR2 as ANQGSEA. Here the CDR3 DNA reads TGCAGCGTTGACCGACTTAGCGGGAGCACAGATACGCAGTATTTT. Translated, it gives CSVDRLSGSTDTQYF.

This clonotype has more than one count but fewer than ten. The chain combines TRBV4-2 with TRBJ2-7; 10 bases agree with TRBD2. The ends lost 4 bases at V and 1 base at J; junction bases unmatched: 1. The germline V gene has CDR1 LGHNA and CDR2 YNFKEQ. This CDR3 has 14 amino acids. CDR3 region: CASSPAGGSYEQYF. The CDR3 region has the DNA TGTGCCAGCAGCCCAGCGGGAGGGTCCTACGAGCAGTACTTC.

This clonotype was observed a handful of times. The gene calls are TRBV7-2 and TRBJ1-1; weak D call: TRBD1 (5 bases). CDR1 and CDR2 from the germline V gene are SGHTA and FQGNSA. Trimming took off 1 base at V and 8 bases at J, with 14 bases between the two ends. The CDR3 is 14 amino acids. The CDR3 region is CASSLGTPEGEAFF. Here the CDR3 DNA reads TGTGCCAGCAGCTTAGGGACACCCGAGGGGGAAGCTTTCTTT.

In this sample, this clonotype turned up a few times. The genes are TRBV7-9 and TRBJ2-1, with D maybe TRBD2 (7 bases). The CDR3 totals 15 residues. CDR1 and CDR2 from the germline V gene are SEHNR and FQNEAQ (reference sequence). Trimming removed 5 bases at V and 8 bases at J, with 19 bases between. The CDR3 is CASSPSWRGRDEQFF. CDR3 sequence (DNA): TGTGCCAGCAGCCCGTCCTGGAGGGGGAGGGATGAGCAGTTCTTC.

This clonotype has just a few counts. The chain is built from TRBV28 and TRBJ2-1; D might be TRBD2 (5 bases). V was pared by 9 bases and J by 2 bases, with 14 bases between. The CDR3 sequence is 14 residues long. Germline V gene sequence: CDR1 MDHEN, CDR2 SYDVKM. CDR3 DNA: TGTGCCAGTACTCTTAGCGAACCCTACAATGAGCAGTTCTTC. It codes for CASTLSEPYNEQFF. Based on the CDR3 plus reference TRBV28 and TRBJ2-1, the full variable domain is DVKVTQSSRYLVKRTGEKVFLECVQDMDHENMFWYRQDPGLGLRLIYFSYDVKMKEKGDIPEGYSVSREKKERFSLILESASTNQTSMYLCASTLSEPYNEQFFGPGTRLTVL.

This clonotype came up a few times. V gene TRBV11-2 combines with J gene TRBJ1-4; 8 bases line up with TRBD1. Germline V gives CDR1 SGHAT, CDR2 FQNNGV. Trimming at V came to 4 bases and at J to 7 bases, leaving 11 bases not matched to a gene. This CDR3 contains 16 residues. This chain's CDR3 is CASSSTPTGAGEKLFF. CDR3 coding DNA: TGTGCCAGCAGCTCCACCCCGACAGGGGCCGGTGAAAAACTGTTTTTT.

This clonotype has more than one count but fewer than ten. This chain connects TRBV12-3 or TRBV12-4 to TRBJ2-5, with TRBD2 matching 7 bases. CDR3 length: 15 amino acids. The junction had 12 bases not matched to a gene; V was cut back by 6 bases and J by 5 bases. CDR3 region: CASRPPTGGTETQYF. The CDR3 DNA reads as TGTGCCAGCAGGCCTCCGACGGGAGGTACGGAGACCCAGTACTTC.

This chain uses TRBV7-2 with TRBJ2-7; TRBD1 aligns across 7 bases. J lost 2 bases, V lost 5 bases, and 12 bases had no gene match. There are 16 residues in the CDR3. Germline V gene data show CDR1 as SGHTA and CDR2 as FQGNSA. CDR3 protein: CASSPFGQDGTYEQYF. CDR3 coding DNA: TGTGCCAGCAGCCCCTTTGGACAGGACGGTACCTACGAGCAGTACTTC.

The chain links TRBV6-1 to TRBJ2-7, with 9 positions matching TRBD1. There are 16 residues in the CDR3. Losses at the gene ends were 1 base for V and 4 bases for J; bases not matched to a gene: 8. Germline-derived CDR1 and CDR2 are MNHNS and SASEGT. In DNA form, the CDR3 reads TGTGCCAGCAGTGAAGGTCCCGGACAGGGGAGATACGAGCAGTACTTC. Its protein is CASSEGPGQGRYEQYF.

This chain links TRBV12-3 or TRBV12-4 with TRBJ2-3; 9 nucleotides align to TRBD2. V shed 5 bases and J 6 bases; nucleotides not matched to a gene: 12. This CDR3 has 16 residues. In DNA form, the CDR3 reads TGTGCCAGCAGTCGAACCAGCGGGGGGCCGGGGGATACGCAGTATTTT. Translating it yields CASSRTSGGPGDTQYF.

For the CDR3, the DNA is TGTGCCAGCGGGGGACAGGGCGCGGGTCAACCCCAGCATTTT. The encoded protein is CASGGQGAGQPQHF. This chain uses TRBV7-9 with TRBJ1-5, with 9 nucleotides matching TRBD1. In germline, CDR1 is SEHNR, CDR2 FQNEAQ (reference sequence). The ends lost 8 bases at V and 10 bases at J; junction bases unmatched: 12. The CDR3 totals 14 residues.

The gene calls are TRBV6-1 and TRBJ2-5; D possibly uses TRBD1 or TRBD2 (5 bases each). Trimming cost V 0 bases and J 4 bases, with 6 bases left between them. The germline V gene has CDR1 MNHNS and CDR2 SASEGT. The CDR3 consists of 13 residues. CDR3 DNA sequence: TGTGCCAGCAGTGAAGCTGGGGGAGAGACCCAGTACTTC. It encodes CASSEAGGETQYF.

Note on this clonotype: The junction does not match germline at one end; this may be a read error. This chain joins TRBV7-8 and TRBJ2-5, with no clear D. Germline V gives CDR1 SGHVS, CDR2 FQNEAQ. The CDR3 runs 15 residues. CDR3 loop: CARSSSWRLQETQYF. The CDR3 nucleotides are TGTGCCAGAAGCTCGTCCTGGAGATTACAAGAGACCCAGTACTTC.

This clonotype was observed many times. The chain is built from TRBV7-3 and TRBJ2-3, with 7 bases identical to TRBD2. CDR3 length equals 17 residues. Germline-derived CDR1 and CDR2 are SGHTA and FQGTGA. J lost 6 bases, V lost 1 base, and 13 bases had no gene match. The CDR3 DNA follows: TGTGCCAGCAGCTTAATGGGAAGCGGGGCCGCCGAGGATACGCAGTATTTT. This sequence encodes CASSLMGSGAAEDTQYF. The full variable domain, completed using reference TRBV7-3 and TRBJ2-3, is GAGVSQTPSNKVTEKGKYVELRCDPISGHTALYWYRQSLGQGPEFLIYFQGTGAADDSGLPNDRFFAVRPEGSVSTLKIQRTERGDSAVYLCASSLMGSGAAEDTQYFGPGTRLTVL.

This clonotype was seen more than once but under ten times. The CDR3 is CASSVSGGGMDTQYF. The CDR3, as DNA: TGTGCCAGCAGCGTCTCAGGGGGCGGGATGGATACGCAGTATTTT. This chain joins TRBV7-2 and TRBJ2-3, with 8 bases identical to TRBD1. Germline V gives CDR1 SGHTA, CDR2 FQGNSA. V dropped 5 bases and J dropped 6; count of bases not matched to a gene: 10. The CDR3 length is 15 residues.

The rearrangement uses TRBV27 and TRBJ2-7, with D unclear. The CDR3 sequence is 12 residues long. V was pared by 8 bases and J by 0 bases, with 8 bases between. The germline CDR1 and CDR2 sequences are MNHEY and SMNVEV (reference sequence). In DNA, the CDR3 is TGTGCCAGCGCAATGAGCTCCTACGAGCAGTACTTC. Its protein product is CASAMSSYEQYF.

V is TRBV2 and J is TRBJ2-6; no clear D gene. Germline V gives CDR1 SNHLY, CDR2 FYNNEI. Trimming pared 6 bases from V and 0 bases from J, leaving 9 bases between. CDR3 length: 15 amino acids. The chain's CDR3 is CASSAHGSGANVLTF. In DNA form, the CDR3 reads TGTGCCAGCAGCGCCCACGGCTCTGGGGCCAACGTCCTGACTTTC. The whole variable domain, remainder taken from reference TRBV2 and TRBJ2-6, is EPEVTQTPSHQVTQMGQEVILRCVPISNHLYFYWYRQILGQKVEFLVSFYNNEISEKSEIFDDQFSVERPDGSNFTLKIRSTKLEDSAMYFCASSAHGSGANVLTFGAGSRLTVL.